This T cell receptor (beta chain) comes out of a study of blood T cell repertoires in COVID-19. Background on the study: The United States, Italy and Spain provided the acute and convalescent COVID-19 samples. Nucleic acid was either cDNA or gDNA, and it came from T cells, B-cell-depleted T cells, or PBMCs.

Trimming shortened V by 7 bases and J by 2 bases, and 9 bases separated the two germline ends. The CDR3 is made up of 13 amino acids. Authors' analysis steps: Estimated nucleated cell counts came from reference gene primer amplification. Libraries were prepared by immunoSEQ multiplex PCR; TCRdb keeps only in-frame clonotypes and omits some of them. V and J calls and clone size are given by that table; D and trimming were obtained from the DNA. The data hold roughly 50,000 clones, with 80% to 90% observed a single time. Sequenced material: peripheral blood. The chain combines TRBV12-3 or TRBV12-4 with TRBJ1-5; D not certain. The receptor was isolated from an elderly woman with acute or convalescent COVID-19. CDR3 DNA sequence: TGTGCCAGCACCTCTCGGGGCAATCAGCCCCAGCATTTT. Residues: CASTSRGNQPQHF.